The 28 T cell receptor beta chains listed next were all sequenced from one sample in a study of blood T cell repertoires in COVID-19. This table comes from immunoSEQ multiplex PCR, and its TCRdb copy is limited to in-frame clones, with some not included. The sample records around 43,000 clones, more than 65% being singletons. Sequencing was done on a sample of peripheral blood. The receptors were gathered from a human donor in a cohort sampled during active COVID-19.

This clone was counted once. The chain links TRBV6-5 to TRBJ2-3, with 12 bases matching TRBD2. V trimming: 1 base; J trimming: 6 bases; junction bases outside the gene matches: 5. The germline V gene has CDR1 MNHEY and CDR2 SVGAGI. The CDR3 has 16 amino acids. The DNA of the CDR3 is TGTGCCAGCAGTTACTTCGGGCTAGCGGGGGGGGATACGCAGTATTTT. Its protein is CASSYFGLAGGDTQYF.

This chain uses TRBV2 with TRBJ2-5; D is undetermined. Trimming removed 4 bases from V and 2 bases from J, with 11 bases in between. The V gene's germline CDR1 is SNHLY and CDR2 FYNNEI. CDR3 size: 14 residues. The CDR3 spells CASSASLAQETQYF. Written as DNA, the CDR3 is TGTGCCAGCAGTGCTAGTTTGGCACAAGAGACCCAGTACTTC.

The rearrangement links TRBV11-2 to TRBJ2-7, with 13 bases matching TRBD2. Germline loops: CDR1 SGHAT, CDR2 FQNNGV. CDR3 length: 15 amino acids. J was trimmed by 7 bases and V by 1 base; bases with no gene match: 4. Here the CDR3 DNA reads TGTGCCAGCAGCTTAGGGCCGGGACTAGCGGGAGAGCAGTACTTC. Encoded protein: CASSLGPGLAGEQYF.

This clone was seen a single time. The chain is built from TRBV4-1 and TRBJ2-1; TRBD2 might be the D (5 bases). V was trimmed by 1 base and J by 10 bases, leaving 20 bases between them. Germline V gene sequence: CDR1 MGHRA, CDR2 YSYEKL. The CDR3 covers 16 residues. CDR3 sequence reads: CASSQAPDSGPIEQFF. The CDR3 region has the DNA TGCGCCAGCAGCCAAGCTCCGGACTCAGGCCCAATCGAGCAGTTCTTC.

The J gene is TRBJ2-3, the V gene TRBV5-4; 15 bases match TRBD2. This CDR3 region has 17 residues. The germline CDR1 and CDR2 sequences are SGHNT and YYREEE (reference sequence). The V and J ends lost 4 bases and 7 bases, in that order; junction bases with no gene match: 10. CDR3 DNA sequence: TGTGCCAGCAGCACTGGGACTAGCGGGAGGCGAGAAAATACGCAGTATTTT. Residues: CASSTGTSGRRENTQYF.

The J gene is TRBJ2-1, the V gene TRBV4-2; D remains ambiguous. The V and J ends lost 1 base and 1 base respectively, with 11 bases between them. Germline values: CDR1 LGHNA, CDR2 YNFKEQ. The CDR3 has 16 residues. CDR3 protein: CASSQGRLLSYNEQFF. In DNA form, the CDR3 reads TGTGCCAGCAGCCAAGGTCGACTGCTATCCTACAATGAGCAGTTCTTC.

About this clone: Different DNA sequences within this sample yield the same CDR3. CDR3 amino acids: CASSLGQGAYEQYF. The CDR3 DNA reads as TGCGCCAGCAGTCTCGGACAGGGGGCCTACGAGCAGTACTTC. The rearrangement joins TRBV5-1 to TRBJ2-7, with 10 bases lining up with TRBD1. Germline-derived CDR1 and CDR2 are SGHRS and YFSETQ. This CDR3 is built from 14 residues. The ends lost 5 bases at V and 2 bases at J; junction bases unmatched: 4.

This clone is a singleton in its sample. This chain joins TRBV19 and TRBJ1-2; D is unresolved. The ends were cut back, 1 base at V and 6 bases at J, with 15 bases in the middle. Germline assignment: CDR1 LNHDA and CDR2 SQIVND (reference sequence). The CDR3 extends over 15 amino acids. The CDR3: CASSIVGRIWDGYTF. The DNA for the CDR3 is TGTGCCAGTAGTATAGTGGGGAGGATATGGGATGGCTACACCTTC.

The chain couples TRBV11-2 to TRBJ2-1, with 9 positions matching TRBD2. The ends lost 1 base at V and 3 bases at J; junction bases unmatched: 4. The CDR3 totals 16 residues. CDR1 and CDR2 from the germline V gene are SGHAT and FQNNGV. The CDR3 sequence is CASSLASGVFYNEQFF. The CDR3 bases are TGTGCCAGCAGCTTAGCTAGCGGGGTCTTCTACAATGAGCAGTTCTTC.

The CDR3 coding sequence is TGTGCCAGTAGCGGACTAGCGGGAGACGAGCAGTACTTC. As protein: CASSGLAGDEQYF. The chain carries TRBV19 and TRBJ2-7, with 13 bases aligning to TRBD2. Germline V lookup: CDR1 LNHDA, CDR2 SQIVND (reference sequence). The length of the CDR3 is 13 residues. Unmatched junction bases numbered 1, after V lost 6 bases and J lost 5 bases.

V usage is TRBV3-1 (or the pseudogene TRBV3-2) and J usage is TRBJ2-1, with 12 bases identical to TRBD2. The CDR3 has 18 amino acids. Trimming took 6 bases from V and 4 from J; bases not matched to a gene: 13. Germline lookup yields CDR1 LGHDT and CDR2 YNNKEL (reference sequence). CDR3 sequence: CASRASGRVWGPYNEQFF. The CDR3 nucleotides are TGTGCCAGCAGAGCTAGCGGGAGGGTATGGGGCCCTTACAATGAGCAGTTCTTC.

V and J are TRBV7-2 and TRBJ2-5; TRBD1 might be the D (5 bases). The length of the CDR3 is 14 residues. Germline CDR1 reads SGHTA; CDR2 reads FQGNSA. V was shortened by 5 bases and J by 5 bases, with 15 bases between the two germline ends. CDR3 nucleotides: TGTGCCAGCAGCCAGAGTCAGGGAACCGAGACCCAGTACTTC. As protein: CASSQSQGTETQYF. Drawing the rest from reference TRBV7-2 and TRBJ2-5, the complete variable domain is GAGVSQSPSNKVTEKGKDVELRCDPISGHTALYWYRQSLGQGLEFLIYFQGNSAPDKSGLPSDRFSAERTGGSVSTLTIQRTQQEDSAVYLCASSQSQGTETQYFGPGTRLLVL.

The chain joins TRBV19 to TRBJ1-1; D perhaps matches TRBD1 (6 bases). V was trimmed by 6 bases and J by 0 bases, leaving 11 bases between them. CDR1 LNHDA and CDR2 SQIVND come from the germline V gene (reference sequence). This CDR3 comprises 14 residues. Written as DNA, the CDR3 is TGTGCCAGTAGACCTGGACAGCTGAACACTGAAGCTTTCTTT. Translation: CASRPGQLNTEAFF.

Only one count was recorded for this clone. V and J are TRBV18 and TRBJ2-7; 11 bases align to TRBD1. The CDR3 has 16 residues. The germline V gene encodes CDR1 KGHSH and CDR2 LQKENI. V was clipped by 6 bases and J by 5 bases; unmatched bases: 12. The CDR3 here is CASSSTQRTGGHEQYF. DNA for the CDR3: TGTGCCAGCTCCTCAACTCAGCGGACAGGGGGCCACGAGCAGTACTTC.

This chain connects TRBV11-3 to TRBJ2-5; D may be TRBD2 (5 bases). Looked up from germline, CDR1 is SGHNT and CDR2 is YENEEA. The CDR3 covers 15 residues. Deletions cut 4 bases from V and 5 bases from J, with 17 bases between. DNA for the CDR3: TGTGCCAGCAGCTCCCCGGCGGGTATAGGGGAGACCCAGTACTTC. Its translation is CASSSPAGIGETQYF.

CDR3 bases: TGCGCCAGCAGCCACCCTATTGGCACTAGCGGGAGACTAGGGAATGAGCAGTTCTTC. This encodes CASSHPIGTSGRLGNEQFF. The genes are TRBV4-1 and TRBJ2-1; 11 bases are shared with TRBD2. Trimming took 3 bases from V and 7 from J; bases not matched to a gene: 17. The CDR3 is 19 amino acids. Germline CDR1 reads MGHRA; CDR2 reads YSYEKL.

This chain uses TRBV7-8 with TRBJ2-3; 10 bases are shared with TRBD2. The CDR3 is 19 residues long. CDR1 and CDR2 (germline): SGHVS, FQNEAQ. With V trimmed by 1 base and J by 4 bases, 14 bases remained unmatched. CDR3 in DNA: TGTGCCAGCAGCTTAGATCCCCCAGCGGGAGGGCCGATATCAGATACGCAGTATTTT. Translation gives CASSLDPPAGGPISDTQYF.

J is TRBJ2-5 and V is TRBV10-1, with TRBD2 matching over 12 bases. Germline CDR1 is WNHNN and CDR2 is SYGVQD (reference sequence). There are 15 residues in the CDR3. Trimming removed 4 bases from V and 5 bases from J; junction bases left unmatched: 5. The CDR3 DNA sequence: TGCGCCAGCAGTGCTAGCGGGAGGGTTTCGGAGACCCAGTACTTC. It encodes CASSASGRVSETQYF.

The CDR3 is CAWTGQSGNIQYF. The CDR3 nucleotides read TGTGCCTGGACTGGACAGTCCGGAAACATTCAGTACTTC. This chain connects TRBV30 to TRBJ2-4; possible D gene TRBD1, 6 bases. From germline, CDR1 is GTSNPN and CDR2 SVGIG (reference sequence). The V end was cut by 4 bases, the J end by 6 bases, with 13 bases between. The CDR3 spans 13 residues.

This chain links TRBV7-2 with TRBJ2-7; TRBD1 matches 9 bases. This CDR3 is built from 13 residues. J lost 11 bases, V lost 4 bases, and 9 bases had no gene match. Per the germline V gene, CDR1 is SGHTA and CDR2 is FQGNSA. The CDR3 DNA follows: TGTGCCAGCAGCTCCCTTGGACAGGGGAAGGAGTACTTC. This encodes CASSSLGQGKEYF. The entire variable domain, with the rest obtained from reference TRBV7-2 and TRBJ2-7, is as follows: GAGVSQSPSNKVTEKGKDVELRCDPISGHTALYWYRQSLGQGLEFLIYFQGNSAPDKSGLPSDRFSAERTGGSVSTLTIQRTQQEDSAVYLCASSSLGQGKEYFGPGTRLTVT.

The CDR3 region has the DNA TGTGCCAGCAGTGAAGAGGGACTAAGCTACACCTTC. It yields the protein CASSEEGLSYTF. The chain employs TRBV6-1 and TRBJ1-2; D possibly corresponds to TRBD1 (5 bases). Between the trimmed V and J ends, which lost 1 base and 9 bases, there was a span of 9 bases. Germline CDR1 is MNHNS and CDR2 is SASEGT. This CDR3 is built from 12 residues.

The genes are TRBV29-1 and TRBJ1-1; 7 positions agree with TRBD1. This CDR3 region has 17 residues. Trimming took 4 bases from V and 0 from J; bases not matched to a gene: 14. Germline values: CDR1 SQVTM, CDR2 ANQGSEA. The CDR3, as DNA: TGCAGCGTTGGTATGGTGGGGACAGAGTTTATGAACACTGAAGCTTTCTTT. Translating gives CSVGMVGTEFMNTEAFF.

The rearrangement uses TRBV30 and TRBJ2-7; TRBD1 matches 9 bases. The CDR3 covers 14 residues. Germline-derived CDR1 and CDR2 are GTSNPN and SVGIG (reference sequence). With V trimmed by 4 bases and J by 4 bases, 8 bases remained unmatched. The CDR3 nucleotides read TGTGCCTGGAATCCGGGACAGGGAAAGTACGAGCAGTACTTC. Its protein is CAWNPGQGKYEQYF. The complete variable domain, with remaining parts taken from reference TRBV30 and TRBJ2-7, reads SQTIHQWPATLVQPVGSPLSLECTVEGTSNPNLYWYRQAAGRGLQLLFYSVGIGQISSEVPQNLSASRPQDRQFILSSKKLLLSDSGFYLCAWNPGQGKYEQYFGPGTRLTVT.

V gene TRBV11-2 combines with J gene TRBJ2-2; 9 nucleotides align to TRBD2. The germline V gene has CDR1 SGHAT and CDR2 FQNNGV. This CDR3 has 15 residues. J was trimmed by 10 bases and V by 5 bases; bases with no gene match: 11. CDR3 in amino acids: CASSPMGTSREELFF. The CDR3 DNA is TGTGCCAGCAGCCCTATGGGGACTAGCCGGGAGGAGCTGTTTTTT.

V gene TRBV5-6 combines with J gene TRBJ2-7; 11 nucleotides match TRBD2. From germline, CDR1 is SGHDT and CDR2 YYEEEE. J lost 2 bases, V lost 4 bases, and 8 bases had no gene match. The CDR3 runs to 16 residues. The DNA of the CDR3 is TGTGCCAGCAGCAGATGGTTAGCGGGAGGGCCCTACGAGCAGTACTTC. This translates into CASSRWLAGGPYEQYF.

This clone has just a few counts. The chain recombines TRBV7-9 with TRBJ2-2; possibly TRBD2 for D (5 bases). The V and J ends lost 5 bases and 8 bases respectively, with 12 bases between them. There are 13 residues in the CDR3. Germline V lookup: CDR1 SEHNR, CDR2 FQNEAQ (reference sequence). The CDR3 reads CASSTTRTGELFF. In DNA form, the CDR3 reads TGTGCCAGCAGCACAACTAGGACGGGGGAGCTGTTTTTT. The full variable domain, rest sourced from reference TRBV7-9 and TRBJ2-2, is DTGVSQNPRHKITKRGQNVTFRCDPISEHNRLYWYRQTLGQGPEFLTYFQNEAQLEKSRLLSDRFSAERPKGSFSTLEIQRTEQGDSAMYLCASSTTRTGELFFGEGSRLTVL.

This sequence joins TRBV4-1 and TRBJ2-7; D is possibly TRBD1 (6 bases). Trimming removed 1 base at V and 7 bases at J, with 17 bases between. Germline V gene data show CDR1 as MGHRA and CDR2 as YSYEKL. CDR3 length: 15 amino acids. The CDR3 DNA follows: TGCGCCAGCAGCCAAGCTCCCGGACAGCTAGGGGAGCAGTACTTC. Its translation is CASSQAPGQLGEQYF.

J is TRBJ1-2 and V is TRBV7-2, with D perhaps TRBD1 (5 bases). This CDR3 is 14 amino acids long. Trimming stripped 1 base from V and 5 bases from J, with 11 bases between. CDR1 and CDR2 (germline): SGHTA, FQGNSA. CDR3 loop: CASSLGGGTYGYTF. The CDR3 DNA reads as TGTGCCAGCAGCTTAGGGGGGGGGACGTATGGCTACACCTTC.